These 31 T cell receptor beta chains share one sample of origin, sequenced in a study of T cells expressing NK-cell markers. TCRdb reprocessed the 5' RACE reads, with one entry per CDR3 protein and no DNA. This listing includes around 550,000 distinct CDR3 sequences. Source material: blood T cells: a sorted CD56 or NKG2C T cell subset, CD4+ or CD8+ T cells, or bulk PBMC T cells (not recorded which). The receptors here all came from a young man in good health.

This chain connects TRBV5-1 to TRBJ1-2; the TCRdb call, TRBD1, lacks DNA for checking. CDR1 SGHRS and CDR2 YFSETQ come from the germline V gene. The CDR3 is 14 residues long. CDR3: CASSSGQGWRGYTF.

The chain couples TRBV6-1 to TRBJ2-5; the TCRdb call, TRBD2, lacks DNA for checking. This CDR3 is built from 17 residues. Germline V gene lookup returns CDR1 MNHNS and CDR2 SASEGT. CDR3 region: CASSEAWLADDQETQYF.

J is TRBJ2-5 and V is TRBV5-1; there is no DNA to check the TCRdb D call of TRBD2. Germline V lookup: CDR1 SGHRS, CDR2 YFSETQ. CDR3 length: 16 amino acids. The CDR3 loop reads CASSLGDFGGKETQYF.

V and J are TRBV7-9 and TRBJ2-1; without DNA, the TCRdb call of TRBD2 cannot be checked. CDR1 is SEHNR and CDR2 is FQNEAQ in the germline V gene (reference sequence). The CDR3 is 14 residues long. The CDR3 spells CASSGGSGTNEQFF. Looking up the rest from reference TRBV7-9 and TRBJ2-1 gives the full variable domain: DTGVSQNPRHKITKRGQNVTFRCDPISEHNRLYWYRQTLGQGPEFLTYFQNEAQLEKSRLLSDRFSAERPKGSFSTLEIQRTEQGDSAMYLCASSGGSGTNEQFFGPGTRLTVL.

The chain has TRBV7-9 and TRBJ2-1; no DNA is available, so the TRBD1 call from TCRdb remains unchecked. The CDR3 contains 14 residues. Germline lookup yields CDR1 SEHNR and CDR2 FQNEAQ (reference sequence). CDR3 sequence reads: CASIPQGSYNEQFF.

The chain couples TRBV4-3 to TRBJ1-2; TCRdb's D call, TRBD1, is unchecked because there is no DNA. The V gene's germline CDR1 is LGHNA and CDR2 YSLEER. CDR3 length: 14 amino acids. The CDR3 sequence: CASSQDSGFGGYTF.

This sequence joins TRBV7-9 and TRBJ2-7; TCRdb designates TRBD1, a call that cannot be tested without DNA. CDR1 is SEHNR and CDR2 is FQNEAQ in the germline V gene (reference sequence). This CDR3 is 13 amino acids long. This CDR3 reads CASSFGVDSEQYF.

The chain recombines TRBV7-7 with TRBJ2-1. Germline V gene lookup returns CDR1 SSHAT and CDR2 FNYEAQ (reference sequence). This CDR3 region has 15 residues. The CDR3 protein is CASSKERSSYNEQFF. Together with reference TRBV7-7 and TRBJ2-1, the CDR3 gives the full variable domain: GAGVSQSPRYKVTKRGQDVTLRCDPISSHATLYWYQQALGQGPEFLTYFNYEAQPDKSGLPSDRFSAERPEGSISTLTIQRTEQRDSAMYRCASSKERSSYNEQFFGPGTRLTVL.

The chain is built from TRBV20-1 and TRBJ2-5; TCRdb indicates TRBD1, and absent DNA this call remains unverified. CDR3 size: 13 residues. CDR1 and CDR2 (germline): DFQATT, SNEGSKA (reference sequence). This CDR3 is CSAKQGVGETQYF.

The chain uses TRBV27 and TRBJ1-2; TCRdb's D call, TRBD1, is unchecked because there is no DNA. The CDR3 has 14 residues. Germline V CDR1 and CDR2: MNHEY, SMNVEV (reference sequence). CDR3 loop: CASASGTGAYGYTF.

The V gene is TRBV4-1, the J gene TRBJ1-2; TCRdb designates TRBD1, a call that cannot be tested without DNA. CDR3 size: 13 residues. The germline V gene encodes CDR1 MGHRA and CDR2 YSYEKL. The CDR3 here is CASSQAFQGGYTF.

This chain joins TRBV5-5 and TRBJ2-1; the D call of TRBD1 rests on TCRdb alone, since no DNA is present to check it. Germline V gene sequence: CDR1 SGHKS, CDR2 YYEKEE (reference sequence). The CDR3 has 13 amino acids. This CDR3 is CASSLYPGDLQFF.

The V and J genes are TRBV12-3 or TRBV12-4 and TRBJ2-7; TCRdb's D call, TRBD1, is unchecked because there is no DNA. This CDR3 comprises 15 residues. The CDR3 here is CASSRPGQGTREQYF.

This chain uses TRBV18 with TRBJ2-7; the TCRdb D gene call, TRBD1, has no DNA to confirm it. Germline-derived CDR1 and CDR2 are KGHSH and LQKENI. This CDR3 comprises 14 residues. The CDR3 protein is CASSPTGGLYEQYF.

This chain uses TRBV7-8 with TRBJ2-2; the D call of TRBD1 rests on TCRdb alone, since no DNA is present to check it. This CDR3 comprises 16 residues. Germline V gives CDR1 SGHVS, CDR2 FQNEAQ. CDR3 loop: CASSPDRGINTGELFF.

The V and J genes are TRBV7-9 and TRBJ2-1; there is no DNA to check the TCRdb D call of TRBD1. This CDR3 contains 15 residues. The germline CDR1 and CDR2 sequences are SEHNR and FQNEAQ (reference sequence). This chain's CDR3 is CASSLGSGQFNEQFF.

The chain carries TRBV12-3 or TRBV12-4 and TRBJ2-1; the TRBD2 assignment by TCRdb is unverifiable without DNA. The CDR3 has 16 residues. CDR3 sequence: CASSLLPTTSYNEQFF.

The chain uses TRBV3-1 and TRBJ2-1. CDR3 length: 16 residues. Germline CDR1 is LGHDT and CDR2 is YNNKEL (reference sequence). This CDR3 reads CASSQGHPTLHNEQFF.

The V call is TRBV6-5, the J call TRBJ1-5; TCRdb's assignment of TRBD1 cannot be checked, as there is no DNA. Per the germline V gene, CDR1 is MNHEY and CDR2 is SVGAGI. The CDR3 has 16 residues. The CDR3 loop is CASTNTGVGFNQPQHF.

The chain is built from TRBV11-3 and TRBJ2-1; TCRdb reports TRBD2, a call that lacks DNA to check it against. Germline V gives CDR1 SGHNT, CDR2 YENEEA. The CDR3 length is 14 residues. The CDR3: CASSLVPLADEQFF.

This chain links TRBV29-1 with TRBJ2-1; TCRdb picks TRBD2, but there is no DNA to check that call. CDR1 and CDR2 from the germline V gene are SQVTM and ANQGSEA. The CDR3 consists of 18 residues. This CDR3 is CSVEEWFGTGEYYNEQFF.

The CDR3 spells CSARDQGKLETQYF. The genes are TRBV20-1 and TRBJ2-5; TCRdb picks TRBD1, but there is no DNA to check that call. The CDR3 runs 14 residues. The germline V gene has CDR1 DFQATT and CDR2 SNEGSKA (reference sequence).

The chain couples TRBV6-1 to TRBJ2-3; TCRdb's assignment of TRBD1 cannot be checked, as there is no DNA. This CDR3 region has 15 residues. Germline CDR1 reads MNHNS; CDR2 reads SASEGT. CDR3 residues: CATRSGGEGTDTQYF.

The chain employs TRBV20-1 and TRBJ1-5; as DNA is missing, the TRBD1 call by TCRdb cannot be tested. Germline V gene data show CDR1 as DFQATT and CDR2 as SNEGSKA (reference sequence). The CDR3 runs 15 residues. The CDR3 is CSASDYRGSDQPQHF.

This chain links TRBV20-1 with TRBJ2-7; TCRdb outputs TRBD1, but without DNA this stays unchecked. Germline assignment: CDR1 DFQATT and CDR2 SNEGSKA (reference sequence). The CDR3 totals 14 residues. The CDR3 loop is CSAYRDRGEGEQYF.

J is TRBJ1-5 and V is TRBV2. The CDR3 is made up of 14 amino acids. CDR1 and CDR2 from the germline V gene are SNHLY and FYNNEI. CDR3 sequence: CATAMATRNQPQHF.

The chain has TRBV5-4 and TRBJ1-4; TCRdb lists TRBD1, though no DNA is available to test this call. This CDR3 is built from 15 residues. CDR1 and CDR2 from the germline V gene are SGHNT and YYREEE (reference sequence). The CDR3 protein is CASSFGGTTNEKLFF.

The chain uses TRBV4-2 and TRBJ2-1; TCRdb selects TRBD2, and the lack of DNA leaves this call unchecked. The CDR3 length is 15 residues. CDR1 is LGHNA and CDR2 is YNFKEQ in the germline V gene. The CDR3 loop reads CASSLGGLEGGRQFF.

This rearrangement joins TRBV20-1 to TRBJ2-1; the TCRdb call, TRBD1, lacks DNA for checking. This CDR3 has 14 amino acids. CDR1 is DFQATT and CDR2 is SNEGSKA in the germline V gene (reference sequence). This CDR3 is CSSKTGQGAREQFF.

The chain combines TRBV20-1 with TRBJ2-1; without DNA, the TCRdb call of TRBD1 cannot be checked. Germline CDR1 reads DFQATT; CDR2 reads SNEGSKA (reference sequence). The CDR3 loop spans 20 amino acids. CDR3 in amino acids: CSARDLAREGAGFSYNEQFF.

This chain uses TRBV28 with TRBJ2-7; TCRdb's D call of TRBD1 is untestable without DNA. The CDR3 loop spans 15 amino acids. Per germline, CDR1 MDHEN and CDR2 SYDVKM. CDR3 sequence reads: CASSRAGTADYEQYF. The full variable domain, with the rest looked up from reference TRBV28 and TRBJ2-7, is DVKVTQSSRYLVKRTGEKVFLECVQDMDHENMFWYRQDPGLGLRLIYFSYDVKMKEKGDIPEGYSVSREKKERFSLILESASTNQTSMYLCASSRAGTADYEQYFGPGTRLTVT.